A selection of T cell receptor beta chains follows, all from one sample in a study of CD8 T cells in Susac syndrome. A single record per CDR3 protein comes from TCRdb applying MiXCR to the immunoSEQ multiplex PCR reads. The sample carries some 300,000 distinct CDR3 sequences, approximately 85% recorded once. The sequencing sample was made of CD8+ T cells from PBMCs. These TCRs come from a human donor with multiple sclerosis. CDR3s leave out the opening cysteine and the closing phenylalanine or tryptophan.

cdr3_aa j_call v_call
ATSRDQPFNEKLF TRBJ1-4 TRBV15
ASSDQLAKNIQY TRBJ2-4 TRBV11-2
ASSLGVHEQY TRBJ2-7 TRBV5-6
ASSLSGGTDTQY TRBJ2-3 TRBV4-2
ASSRDSSHYGYT TRBJ1-2 TRBV6-2/TRBV6-3
ASRGGQGFNEQF TRBJ2-1 TRBV5-4
ASSLALQGYSTDTQY TRBJ2-3 TRBV5-1
ASSRDRAYSYEQY TRBJ2-7 TRBV28
ASSYESSGTDTQY TRBJ2-3 TRBV6-5
ASSLGQGAGYEQY TRBJ2-7 TRBV28
ASSWPSRGGPVERY TRBJ2-7 TRBV7-9
ASSWASTYNEQF TRBJ2-1 TRBV27
ASSPSRRSLTDTQY TRBJ2-3 TRBV6-1
ASSPLKWEGWETQY TRBJ2-5 TRBV27
SAKRANYNEQF TRBJ2-1 TRBV20-1
SANRGLYGYT TRBJ1-2 TRBV20-1
ATSQMLASTGELF TRBJ2-2 TRBV15
ASSFLIAGDSSYEQY TRBJ2-7 TRBV5-4
AITGTTNTGELF TRBJ2-2 TRBV10-3
ASLPGLDFGELF TRBJ2-2 TRBV27
ASSSRDPHQPQH TRBJ1-5 TRBV7-6
ASSQETGCEQY TRBJ2-7 TRBV4-3
ASSLIAGSKSGANVLT TRBJ2-6 TRBV13
ASSWQGQGEKLF TRBJ1-4 TRBV5-1
ASSQGHRDPQH TRBJ1-5 TRBV4-3
AISDRSGKAYEQY TRBJ2-7 TRBV10-3
ASGPGLAGGPETQY TRBJ2-5 TRBV12-3/TRBV12-4
ASSARTGGSAF TRBJ1-1 TRBV9
ASSSVGMSNQPQH TRBJ1-5 TRBV12-3/TRBV12-4
ASSQLGGSEQY TRBJ2-7 TRBV19
ARRNRGQKADHYT TRBJ1-2 TRBV19
ASSYTGNSHNEQF TRBJ2-1 TRBV27
ATSRGRGQGSTDTQY TRBJ2-3 TRBV15
ASSLDPSGMYEQY TRBJ2-7 TRBV7-2
ASSYSGRVADTQY TRBJ2-3 TRBV6-5
ASSFVGLAAYEQY TRBJ2-7 TRBV28
ASSVPRQGASTDTQY TRBJ2-3 TRBV7-9
ASSQELAGVGNYNEQF TRBJ2-1 TRBV3-1
ATGGGPKNIQY TRBJ2-4 TRBV24-1
ASSFLRRPGSGANVLT TRBJ2-6 TRBV7-8
ASSLSVGGSMGLAGSHEQF TRBJ2-1 TRBV27
ASSLSTKTHYEQY TRBJ2-7 TRBV13
ASSVGWTGPYEQY TRBJ2-7 TRBV9
ASSFGGGSNQPQH TRBJ1-5 TRBV28
SARTLAGGPGEQF TRBJ2-1 TRBV20-1
SVEWGTGQTYNEQF TRBJ2-1 TRBV29-1
SARILAGSAYNEQF TRBJ2-1 TRBV20-1
ASSYGLEMNTEAF TRBJ1-1 TRBV6-5
SVLPRTDTQY TRBJ2-3 TRBV20-1
ASSAYFTSGRDNEQF TRBJ2-1 TRBV9
ASSPEGLGEKLF TRBJ1-4 TRBV4-2
ASSKATEAF TRBJ1-1 TRBV21-1
ASSFQVGVAPDTQY TRBJ2-3 TRBV12-3/TRBV12-4
ASSQDLASGMDEQY TRBJ2-7 TRBV3-1
ASSFLGPSYNEQF TRBJ2-1 TRBV28
ASSFGAGGYNEQF TRBJ2-1 TRBV5-4
ASIPVPNTEAF TRBJ1-1 TRBV12-3/TRBV12-4
ATSCPNSDRGRGSYEQY TRBJ2-7 TRBV15
ASRSTGEHPYEQY TRBJ2-7 TRBV12-3/TRBV12-4